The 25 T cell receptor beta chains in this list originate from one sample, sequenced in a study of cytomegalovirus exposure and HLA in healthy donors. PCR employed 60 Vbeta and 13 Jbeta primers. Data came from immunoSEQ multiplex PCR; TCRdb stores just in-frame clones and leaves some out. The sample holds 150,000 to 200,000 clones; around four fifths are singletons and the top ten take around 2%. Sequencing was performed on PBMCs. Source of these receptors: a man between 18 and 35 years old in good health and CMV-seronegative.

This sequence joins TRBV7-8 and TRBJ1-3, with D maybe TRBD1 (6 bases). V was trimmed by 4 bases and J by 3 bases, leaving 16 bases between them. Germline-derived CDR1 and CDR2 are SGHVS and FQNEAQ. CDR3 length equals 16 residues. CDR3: CASSSDRTALGNTIYF. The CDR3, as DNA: TGTGCCAGCAGCTCTGACAGGACAGCTCTTGGAAACACCATATATTTT.

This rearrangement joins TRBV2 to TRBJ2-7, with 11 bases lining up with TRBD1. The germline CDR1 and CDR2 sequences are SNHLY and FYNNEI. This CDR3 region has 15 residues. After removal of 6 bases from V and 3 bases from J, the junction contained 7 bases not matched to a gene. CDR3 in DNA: TGTGCCAGCAGCGACCCCGGGACAGGGGGCTACGAGCAGTACTTC. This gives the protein CASSDPGTGGYEQYF. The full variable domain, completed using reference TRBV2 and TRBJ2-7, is EPEVTQTPSHQVTQMGQEVILRCVPISNHLYFYWYRQILGQKVEFLVSFYNNEISEKSEIFDDQFSVERPDGSNFTLKIRSTKLEDSAMYFCASSDPGTGGYEQYFGPGTRLTVT.

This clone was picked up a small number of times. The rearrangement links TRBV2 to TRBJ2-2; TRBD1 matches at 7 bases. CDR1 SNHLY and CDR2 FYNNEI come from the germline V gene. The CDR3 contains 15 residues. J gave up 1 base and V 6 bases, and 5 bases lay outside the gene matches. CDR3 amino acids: CASRPTGRNTGELFF. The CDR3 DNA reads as TGTGCCAGCAGACCGACAGGGAGGAACACCGGGGAGCTGTTTTTT.

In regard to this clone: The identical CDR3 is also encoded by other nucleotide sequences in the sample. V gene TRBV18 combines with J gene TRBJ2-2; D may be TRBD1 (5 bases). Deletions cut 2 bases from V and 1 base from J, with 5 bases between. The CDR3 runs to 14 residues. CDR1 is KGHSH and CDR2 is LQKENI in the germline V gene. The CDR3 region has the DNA TGTGCCAGCTCACCAAGGGGGAACACCGGGGAGCTGTTTTTT. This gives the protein CASSPRGNTGELFF.

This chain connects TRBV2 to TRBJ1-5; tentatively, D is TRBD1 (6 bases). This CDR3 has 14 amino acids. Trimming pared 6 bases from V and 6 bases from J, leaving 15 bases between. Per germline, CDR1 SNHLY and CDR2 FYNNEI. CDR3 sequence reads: CASSAGQGSQPQHF. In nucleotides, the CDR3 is TGTGCCAGCAGCGCCGGGCAGGGGAGTCAGCCCCAGCATTTT.

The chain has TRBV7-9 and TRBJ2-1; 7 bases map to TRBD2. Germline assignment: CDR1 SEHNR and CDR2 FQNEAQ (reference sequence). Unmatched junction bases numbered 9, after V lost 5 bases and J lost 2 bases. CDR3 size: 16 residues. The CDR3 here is CASSPRLASTYNEQFF. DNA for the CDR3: TGTGCCAGCAGCCCCCGACTAGCCTCCACCTACAATGAGCAGTTCTTC.

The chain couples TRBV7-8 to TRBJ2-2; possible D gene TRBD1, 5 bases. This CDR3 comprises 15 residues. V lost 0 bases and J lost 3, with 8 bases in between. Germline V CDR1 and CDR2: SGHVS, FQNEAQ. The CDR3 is CASSLATAHTGELFF. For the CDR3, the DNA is TGTGCCAGCAGCTTAGCGACAGCCCACACCGGGGAGCTGTTTTTT.

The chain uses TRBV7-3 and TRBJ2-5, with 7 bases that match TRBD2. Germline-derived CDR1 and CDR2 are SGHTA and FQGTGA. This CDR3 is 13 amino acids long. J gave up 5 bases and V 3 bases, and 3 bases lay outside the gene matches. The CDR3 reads CASSLAGDETQYF. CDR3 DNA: TGTGCCAGCAGCTTGGCGGGGGACGAGACCCAGTACTTC.

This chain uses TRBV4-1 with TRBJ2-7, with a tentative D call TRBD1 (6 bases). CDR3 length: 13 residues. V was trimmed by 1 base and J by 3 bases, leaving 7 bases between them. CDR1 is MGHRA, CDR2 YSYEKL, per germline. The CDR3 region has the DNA TGCGCCAGCAGCCAAGGGGGGCTCTACGAGCAGTACTTC. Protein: CASSQGGLYEQYF.

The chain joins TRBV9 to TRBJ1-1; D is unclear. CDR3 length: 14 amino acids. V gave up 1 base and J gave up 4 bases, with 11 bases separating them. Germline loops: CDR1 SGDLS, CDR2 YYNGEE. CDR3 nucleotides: TGTGCCAGCAGCGTACAGGATAGATCCACTGAAGCTTTCTTT. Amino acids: CASSVQDRSTEAFF.

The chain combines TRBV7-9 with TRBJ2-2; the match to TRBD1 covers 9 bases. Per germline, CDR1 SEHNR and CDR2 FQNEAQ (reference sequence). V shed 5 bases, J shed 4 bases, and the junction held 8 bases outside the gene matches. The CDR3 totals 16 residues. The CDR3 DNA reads TGTGCCAGCAGCCACCCGGGACAGGGTGTCACCGGGGAGCTGTTTTTT. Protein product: CASSHPGQGVTGELFF.

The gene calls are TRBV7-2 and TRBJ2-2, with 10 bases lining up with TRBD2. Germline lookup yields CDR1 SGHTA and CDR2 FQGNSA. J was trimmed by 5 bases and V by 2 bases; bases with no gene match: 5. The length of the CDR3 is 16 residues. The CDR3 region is CASSLLAGAGTGELFF. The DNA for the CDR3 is TGTGCCAGCAGCTTACTAGCGGGAGCGGGAACCGGGGAGCTGTTTTTT.

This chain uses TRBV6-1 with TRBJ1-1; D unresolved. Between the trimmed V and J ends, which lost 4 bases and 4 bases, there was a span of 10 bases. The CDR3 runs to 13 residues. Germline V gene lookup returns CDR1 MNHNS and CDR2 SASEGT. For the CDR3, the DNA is TGTGCCAGCAGTGGCGAGGGTATCACTGAAGCTTTCTTT. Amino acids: CASSGEGITEAFF.

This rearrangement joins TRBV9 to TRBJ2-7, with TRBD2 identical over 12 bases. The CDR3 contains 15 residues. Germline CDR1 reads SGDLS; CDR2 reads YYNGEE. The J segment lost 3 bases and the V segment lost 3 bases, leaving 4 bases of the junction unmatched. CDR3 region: CASSARTSGNYEQYF. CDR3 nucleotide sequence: TGTGCCAGCAGCGCCCGGACTAGCGGGAACTACGAGCAGTACTTC.

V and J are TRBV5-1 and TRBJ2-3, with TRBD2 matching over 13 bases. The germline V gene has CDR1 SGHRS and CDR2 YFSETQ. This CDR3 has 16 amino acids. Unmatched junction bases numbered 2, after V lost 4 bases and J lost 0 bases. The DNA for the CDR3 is TGCGCCAGCAGCATGACTAGCGGGAGGAGCACAGATACGCAGTATTTT. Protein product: CASSMTSGRSTDTQYF.

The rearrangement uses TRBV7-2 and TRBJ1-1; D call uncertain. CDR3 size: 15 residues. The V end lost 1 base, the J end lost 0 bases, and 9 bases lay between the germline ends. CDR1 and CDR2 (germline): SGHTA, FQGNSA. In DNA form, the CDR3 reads TGTGCCAGCAGCTTAGGTGGAGGAATGAACACTGAAGCTTTCTTT. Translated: CASSLGGGMNTEAFF.

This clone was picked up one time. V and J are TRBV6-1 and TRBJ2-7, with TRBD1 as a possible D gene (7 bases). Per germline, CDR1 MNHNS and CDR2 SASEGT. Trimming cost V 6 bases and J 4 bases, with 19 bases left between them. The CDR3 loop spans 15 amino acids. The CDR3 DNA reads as TGTGCCAGCAGGGAGGGACAGTCCCCTTTTTACGAGCAGTACTTC. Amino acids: CASREGQSPFYEQYF.

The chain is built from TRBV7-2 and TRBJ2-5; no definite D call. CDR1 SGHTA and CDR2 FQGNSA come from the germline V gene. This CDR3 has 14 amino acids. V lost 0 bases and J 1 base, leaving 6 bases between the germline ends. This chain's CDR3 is CASSLAVSQETQYF. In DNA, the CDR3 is TGTGCCAGCAGCTTAGCAGTCAGCCAAGAGACCCAGTACTTC.

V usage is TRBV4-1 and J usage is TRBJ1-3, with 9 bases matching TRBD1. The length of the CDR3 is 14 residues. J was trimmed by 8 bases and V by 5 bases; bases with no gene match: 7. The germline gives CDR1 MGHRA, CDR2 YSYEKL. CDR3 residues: CASSTRQGGDTIYF. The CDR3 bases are TGCGCCAGCAGCACCCGACAGGGGGGAGACACCATATATTTT.

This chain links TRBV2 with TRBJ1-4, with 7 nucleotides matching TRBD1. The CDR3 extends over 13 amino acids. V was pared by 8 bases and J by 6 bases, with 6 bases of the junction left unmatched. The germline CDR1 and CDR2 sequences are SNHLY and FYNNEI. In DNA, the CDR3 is TGTGCCAGCGGACAGGACCCATATGAAAAACTGTTTTTT. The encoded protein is CASGQDPYEKLFF.

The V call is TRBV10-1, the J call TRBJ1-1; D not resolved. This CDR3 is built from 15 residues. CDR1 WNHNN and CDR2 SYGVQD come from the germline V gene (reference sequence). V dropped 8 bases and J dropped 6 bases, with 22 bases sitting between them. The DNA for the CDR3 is TGCGCCAGCGGGCGGAAGACTAATTCAACTGCTGAAGCTTTCTTT. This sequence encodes CASGRKTNSTAEAFF.

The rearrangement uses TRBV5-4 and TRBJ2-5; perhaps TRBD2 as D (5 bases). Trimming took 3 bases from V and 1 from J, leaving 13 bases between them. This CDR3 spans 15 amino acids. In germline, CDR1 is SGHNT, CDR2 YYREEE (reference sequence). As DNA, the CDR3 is TGTGCCAGCAGCTCCGCCCTAGGAGGCCAAGAGACCCAGTACTTC. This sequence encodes CASSSALGGQETQYF.

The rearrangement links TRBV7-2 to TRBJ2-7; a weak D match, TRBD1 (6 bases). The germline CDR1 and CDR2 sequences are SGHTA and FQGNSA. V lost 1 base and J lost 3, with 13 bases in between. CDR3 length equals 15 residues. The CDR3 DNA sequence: TGTGCCAGCAGCTTAGTCAGGGGCCTTTTCTACGAGCAGTACTTC. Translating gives CASSLVRGLFYEQYF.

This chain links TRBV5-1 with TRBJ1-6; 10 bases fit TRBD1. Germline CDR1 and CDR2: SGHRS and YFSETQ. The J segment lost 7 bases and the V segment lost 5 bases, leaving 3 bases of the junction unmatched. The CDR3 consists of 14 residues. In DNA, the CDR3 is TGCGCCAGCAGAATGGGACAGGGGAATTCACCCCTCCACTTT. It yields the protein CASRMGQGNSPLHF.

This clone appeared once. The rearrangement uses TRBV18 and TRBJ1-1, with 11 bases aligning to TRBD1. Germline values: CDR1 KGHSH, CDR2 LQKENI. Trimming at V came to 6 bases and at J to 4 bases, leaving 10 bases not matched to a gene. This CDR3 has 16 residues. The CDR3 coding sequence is TGTGCCAGCTCCCCTGGGACAGGGGGTACGGGCACTGAAGCTTTCTTT. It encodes CASSPGTGGTGTEAFF.